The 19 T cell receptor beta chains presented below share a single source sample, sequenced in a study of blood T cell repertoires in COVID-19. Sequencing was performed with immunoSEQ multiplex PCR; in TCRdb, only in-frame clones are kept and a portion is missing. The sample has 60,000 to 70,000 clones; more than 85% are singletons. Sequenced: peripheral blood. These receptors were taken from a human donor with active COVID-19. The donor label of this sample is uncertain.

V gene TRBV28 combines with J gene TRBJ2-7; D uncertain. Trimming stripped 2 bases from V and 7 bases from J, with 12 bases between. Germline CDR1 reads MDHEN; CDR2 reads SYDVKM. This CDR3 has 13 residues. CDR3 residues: CASSLTPPREQYF. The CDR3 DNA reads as TGTGCCAGCAGTTTAACCCCCCCGCGGGAGCAGTACTTC. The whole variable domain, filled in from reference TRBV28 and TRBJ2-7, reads DVKVTQSSRYLVKRTGEKVFLECVQDMDHENMFWYRQDPGLGLRLIYFSYDVKMKEKGDIPEGYSVSREKKERFSLILESASTNQTSMYLCASSLTPPREQYFGPGTRLTVT.

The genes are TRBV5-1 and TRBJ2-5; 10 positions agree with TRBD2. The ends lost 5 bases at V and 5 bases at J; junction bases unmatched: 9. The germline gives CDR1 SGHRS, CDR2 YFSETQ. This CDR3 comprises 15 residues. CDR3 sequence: CASRGNSGRLETQYF. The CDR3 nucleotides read TGCGCCAGCAGGGGGAATAGCGGGAGGCTGGAGACCCAGTACTTC.

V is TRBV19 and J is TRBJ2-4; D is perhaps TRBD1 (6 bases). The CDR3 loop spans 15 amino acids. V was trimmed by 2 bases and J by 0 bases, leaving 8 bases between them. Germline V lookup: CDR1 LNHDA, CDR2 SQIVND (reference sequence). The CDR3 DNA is TGTGCCAGTAGTATACGGGACATAGCCAAAAACATTCAGTACTTC. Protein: CASSIRDIAKNIQYF.

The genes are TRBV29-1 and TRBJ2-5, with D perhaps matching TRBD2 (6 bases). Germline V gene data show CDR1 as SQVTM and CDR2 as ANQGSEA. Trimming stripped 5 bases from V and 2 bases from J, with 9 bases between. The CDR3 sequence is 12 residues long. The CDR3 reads CSVQAGQETQYF. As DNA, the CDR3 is TGCAGCGTTCAGGCGGGGCAAGAGACCCAGTACTTC. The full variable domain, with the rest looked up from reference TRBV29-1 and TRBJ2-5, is SAVISQKPSRDICQRGTSLTIQCQVDSQVTMMFWYRQQPGQSLTLIATANQGSEATYESGFVIDKFPISRPNLTFSTLTVSNMSPEDSSIYLCSVQAGQETQYFGPGTRLLVL.

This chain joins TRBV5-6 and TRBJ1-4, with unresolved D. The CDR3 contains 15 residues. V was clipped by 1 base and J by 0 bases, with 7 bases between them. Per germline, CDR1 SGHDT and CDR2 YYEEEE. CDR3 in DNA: TGTGCCAGCAGCTTGCTATCCACAACTAATGAAAAACTGTTTTTT. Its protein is CASSLLSTTNEKLFF.

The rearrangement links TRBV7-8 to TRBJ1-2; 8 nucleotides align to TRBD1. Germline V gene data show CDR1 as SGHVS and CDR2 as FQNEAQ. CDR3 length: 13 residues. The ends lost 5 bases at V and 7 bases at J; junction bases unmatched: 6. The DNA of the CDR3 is TGTGCCAGCAGCCCGGACAGGGTCGGTGGCTACACCTTC. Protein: CASSPDRVGGYTF.

Written as DNA, the CDR3 is TGTGCCAGCAGCGTAACAGGGGTGGGTGGCTACACCTTC. Its translation: CASSVTGVGGYTF. The chain carries TRBV9 and TRBJ1-2; TRBD1 agrees at 7 bases. The CDR3 loop spans 13 amino acids. Trimming took 1 base from V and 7 from J; bases not matched to a gene: 4. Germline lookup yields CDR1 SGDLS and CDR2 YYNGEE. Filled out from reference TRBV9 and TRBJ1-2, the complete variable domain reads DSGVTQTPKHLITATGQRVTLRCSPRSGDLSVYWYQQSLDQGLQFLIQYYNGEERAKGNILERFSAQQFPDLHSELNLSSLELGDSALYFCASSVTGVGGYTFGSGTRLTVV.

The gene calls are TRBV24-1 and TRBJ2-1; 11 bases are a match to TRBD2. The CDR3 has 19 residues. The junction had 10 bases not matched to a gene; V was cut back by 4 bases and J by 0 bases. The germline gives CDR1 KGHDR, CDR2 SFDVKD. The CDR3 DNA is TGTGCCACCAGTGACCTGGGACTAGCGGAAAAGAGCTCCTACAATGAGCAGTTCTTC. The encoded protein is CATSDLGLAEKSSYNEQFF.

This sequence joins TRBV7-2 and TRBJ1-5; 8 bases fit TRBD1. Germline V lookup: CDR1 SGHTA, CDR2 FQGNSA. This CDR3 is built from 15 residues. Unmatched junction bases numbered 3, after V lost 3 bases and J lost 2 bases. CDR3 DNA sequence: TGTGCCAGCAGCTTTTCGGACAGGGGCAATCAGCCCCAGCATTTT. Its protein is CASSFSDRGNQPQHF.

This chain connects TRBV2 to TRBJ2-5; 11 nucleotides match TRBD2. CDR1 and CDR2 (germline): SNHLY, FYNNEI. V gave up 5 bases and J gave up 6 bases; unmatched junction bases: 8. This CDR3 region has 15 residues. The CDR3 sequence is CASSSNSGGGQTQYF. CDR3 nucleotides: TGTGCCAGCAGTTCTAATAGCGGGGGGGGTCAGACCCAGTACTTC.

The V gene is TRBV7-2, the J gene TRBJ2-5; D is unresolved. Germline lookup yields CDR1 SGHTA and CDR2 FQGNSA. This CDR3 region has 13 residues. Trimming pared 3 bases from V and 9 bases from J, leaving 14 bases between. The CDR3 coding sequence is TGTGCCAGCAGCTTTGAGGAAAAAAGGCCCCAGTACTTC. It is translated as CASSFEEKRPQYF.

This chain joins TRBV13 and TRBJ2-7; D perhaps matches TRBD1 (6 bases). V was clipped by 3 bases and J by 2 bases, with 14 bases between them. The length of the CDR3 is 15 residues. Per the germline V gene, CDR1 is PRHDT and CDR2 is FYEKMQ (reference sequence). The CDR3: CASSLGLTGPYEQYF. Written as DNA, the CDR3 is TGTGCCAGCAGCTTGGGATTGACAGGCCCCTACGAGCAGTACTTC.

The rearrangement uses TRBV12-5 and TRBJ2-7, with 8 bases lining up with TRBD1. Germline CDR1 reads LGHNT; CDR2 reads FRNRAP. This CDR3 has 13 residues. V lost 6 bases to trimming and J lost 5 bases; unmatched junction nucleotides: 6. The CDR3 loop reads CASGITDRDEQYF. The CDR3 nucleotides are TGTGCTAGTGGGATCACGGACAGGGACGAGCAGTACTTC.

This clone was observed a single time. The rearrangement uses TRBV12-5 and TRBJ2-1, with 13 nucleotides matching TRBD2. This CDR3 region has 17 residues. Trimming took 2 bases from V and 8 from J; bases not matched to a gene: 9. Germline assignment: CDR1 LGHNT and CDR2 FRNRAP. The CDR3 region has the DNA TGTGCTAGTGGTTTGCTCCGGACTAGCGGGAGCTTCTATGAGCAGTTCTTC. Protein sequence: CASGLLRTSGSFYEQFF.

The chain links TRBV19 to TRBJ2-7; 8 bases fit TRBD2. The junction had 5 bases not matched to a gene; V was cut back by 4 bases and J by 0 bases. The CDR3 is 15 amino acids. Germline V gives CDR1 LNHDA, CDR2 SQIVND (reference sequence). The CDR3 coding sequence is TGTGCCAGTAGTACTTTAGCGGGGAGCTCCTACGAGCAGTACTTC. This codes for CASSTLAGSSYEQYF.

The CDR3 DNA sequence: TGCGCCAGCAGCCAAGAATCAAGCACAGATACGCAGTATTTT. Protein sequence: CASSQESSTDTQYF. The chain combines TRBV4-3 with TRBJ2-3; unclear D gene. This CDR3 comprises 14 residues. Germline CDR1 LGHNA, CDR2 YSLEER. V lost 0 bases to trimming and J lost 0 bases, with 4 bases between them.

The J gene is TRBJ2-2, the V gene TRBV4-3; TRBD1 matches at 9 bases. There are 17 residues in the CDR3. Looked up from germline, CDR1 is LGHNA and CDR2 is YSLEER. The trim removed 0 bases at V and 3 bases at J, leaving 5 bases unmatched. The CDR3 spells CASSQDRGQGDTGELFF. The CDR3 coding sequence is TGCGCCAGCAGCCAAGATCGGGGACAGGGTGACACCGGGGAGCTGTTTTTT.

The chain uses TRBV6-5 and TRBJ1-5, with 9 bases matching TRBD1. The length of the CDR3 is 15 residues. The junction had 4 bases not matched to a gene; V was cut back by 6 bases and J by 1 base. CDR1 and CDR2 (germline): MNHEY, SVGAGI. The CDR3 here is CASSQTGGSNQPQHF. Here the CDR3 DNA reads TGTGCCAGCAGCCAGACAGGGGGAAGCAATCAGCCCCAGCATTTT.

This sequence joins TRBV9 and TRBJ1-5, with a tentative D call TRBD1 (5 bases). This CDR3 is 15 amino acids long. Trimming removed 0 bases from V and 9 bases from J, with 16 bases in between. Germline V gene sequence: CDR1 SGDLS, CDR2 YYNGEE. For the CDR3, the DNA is TGTGCCAGCAGCGTAGCGGGGGAGCCTGGGGCGCCCCAGCATTTT. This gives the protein CASSVAGEPGAPQHF.